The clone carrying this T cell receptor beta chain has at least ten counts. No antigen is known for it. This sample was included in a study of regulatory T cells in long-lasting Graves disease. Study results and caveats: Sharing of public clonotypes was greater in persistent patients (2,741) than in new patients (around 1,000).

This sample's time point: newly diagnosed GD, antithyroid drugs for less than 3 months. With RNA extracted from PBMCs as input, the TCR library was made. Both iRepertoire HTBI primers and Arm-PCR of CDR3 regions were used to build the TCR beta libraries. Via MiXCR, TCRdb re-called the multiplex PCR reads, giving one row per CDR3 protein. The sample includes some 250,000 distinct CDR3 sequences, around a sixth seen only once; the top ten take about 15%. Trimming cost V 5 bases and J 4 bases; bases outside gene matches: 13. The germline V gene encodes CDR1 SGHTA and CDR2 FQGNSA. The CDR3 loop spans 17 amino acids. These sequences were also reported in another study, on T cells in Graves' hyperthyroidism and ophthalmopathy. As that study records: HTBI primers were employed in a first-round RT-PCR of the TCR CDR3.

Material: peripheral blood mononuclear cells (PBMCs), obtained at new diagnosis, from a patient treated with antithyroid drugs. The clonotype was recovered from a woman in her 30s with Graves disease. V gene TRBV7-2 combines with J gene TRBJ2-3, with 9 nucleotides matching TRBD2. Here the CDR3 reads CASSRRRTGTSPDTQYF. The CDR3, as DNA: TGTGCCAGCAGCCGAAGAAGAACAGGGACTAGCCCAGATACGCAGTATTTT.